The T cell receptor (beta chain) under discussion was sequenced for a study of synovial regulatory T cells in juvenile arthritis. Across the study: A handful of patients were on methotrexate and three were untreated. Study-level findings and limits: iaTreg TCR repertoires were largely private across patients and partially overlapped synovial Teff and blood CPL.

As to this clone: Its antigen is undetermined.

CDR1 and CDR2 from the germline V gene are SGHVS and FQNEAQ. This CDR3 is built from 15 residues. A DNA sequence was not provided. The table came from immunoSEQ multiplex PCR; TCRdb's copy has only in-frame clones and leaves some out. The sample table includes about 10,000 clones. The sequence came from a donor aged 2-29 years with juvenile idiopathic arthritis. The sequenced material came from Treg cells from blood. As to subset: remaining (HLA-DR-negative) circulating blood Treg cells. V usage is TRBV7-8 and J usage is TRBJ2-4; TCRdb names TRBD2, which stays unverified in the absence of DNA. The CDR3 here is CASSFTSGTESAQYF.